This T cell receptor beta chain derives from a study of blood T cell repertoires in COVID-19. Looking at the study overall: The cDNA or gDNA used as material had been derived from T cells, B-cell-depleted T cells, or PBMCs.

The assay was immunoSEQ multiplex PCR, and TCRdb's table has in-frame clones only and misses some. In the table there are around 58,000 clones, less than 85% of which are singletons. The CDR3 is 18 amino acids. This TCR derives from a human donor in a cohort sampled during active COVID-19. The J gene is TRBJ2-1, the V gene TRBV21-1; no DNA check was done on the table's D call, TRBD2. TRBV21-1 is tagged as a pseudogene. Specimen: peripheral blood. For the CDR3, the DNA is TGTGCCAGCAGCAGACGGACTAGCGGGGGGACCAATCACAATGAGCAGTTCTTC. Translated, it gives CASSRRTSGGTNHNEQFF.